Sequencing of this TCR beta chain was carried out in a study of shared clonotypes between healthy human individuals (dated by TCRdb to 2018 to 2020). About the investigation overall: The cohort included a few men and a couple of women between 18 and 49 years of age. To estimate repertoire size and how much clonotype sharing occurs between individuals, the study deeply sequenced the blood TCR repertoires of several healthy adults. Leukapheresis yielded between about 0.9 and 9.5 billion PBMCs per donor. For each donor, CD4 naive and CD4 memory were each given three plates, CD8 naive was given two plates, and CD8 memory was given one plate. Different laboratories and diverse techniques were used to prepare libraries and sequence TCR repertoires, to increase sequencing depth and limit assay-specific biases. Results and caveats for the whole study, not just this receptor: Compared with non-shared clonotypes, clonotypes shared by all four sorted-subset donors had higher generation probabilities. Sampling was limited to blood, and TCR repertoires in tissue likely differ from TCR repertoires in blood. Because the study included a small number of donors, the genetic and exposure-history diversity represented was limited. Even with the large sequencing depth, rarefaction of the sorted-subset datasets indicated that sequencing was incomplete. Based on pairwise subsampling, the degree of clonotype sharing among donors was expected to be affected by sequencing depth. Estimated clonotype richness was generally larger for naive than for memory subsets. Sharing across a few donors was observed for around 4.8% of naive CD4, over 3% of naive CD8, over 2% of memory CD4, and roughly 0.4% of memory CD8 clonotypes.

About this clone itself: Its antigen remains undetermined. No much larger clonotype is one base removed from it; base qualities were not supplied.

CD8 naive samples consisted of CD45RO-negative cells that were positively selected for CCR7, yielding a CD45RA+CCR7+ population without TemRA cells. Donors were healthy HIV-negative adults with no recently reported acute infections or vaccinations. Every donor was a Caucasian adult living in Nashville, Tennessee, USA. Blood was obtained by leukapheresis, after which PBMCs were separated by Ficoll-Histopaque density gradient centrifugation and cryopreserved in liquid nitrogen vapor phase. Analytical flow cytometry was used to check the purity and quantity of each magnetically sorted T cell population. Each sorted fraction had its genomic DNA isolated and then quantified by UV absorbance on a Nanodrop 2000c. Including the terminal cysteine and phenylalanine, the CDR3 comprises 15 residues. CDR3 DNA is the only sequence kept; it has 45 bases, read in frame from the first base. The junction carries 21 bases between V and J, which are trimmed by 4 bases and 6 bases respectively. CDR1 and CDR2 were assigned from the germline V gene (reference sequence) as GTSNPN and SVGIG.

Using the deep immunoSEQ assay, TCR CDR3 regions were amplified from genomic DNA by multiplex PCR. For each cell subset, the extracted genomic DNA was distributed evenly across all wells of several immunoSEQ 96-well plates, and each plate served as one replicate. Each replicate PCR for sorted subsets received approximately 220 ng genomic DNA, equal to roughly 30,000 T cell genomes. Purified libraries were quantified with a Qubit 3.0 fluorometer, sized on a Bioanalyzer 2100, and re-quantified with the KAPA Library Quantification kit. Every immunoSEQ 96-well plate was sequenced on a separate single-read 150-cycle Illumina NextSeq 550 flow cell. In the paper's pipeline: Because the immunoSEQ output included only junctional sequences and no quality scores, the filtering could not be the same as the filtering used for full-length reads. Sequences were annotated with PyIR, a Python wrapper for IgBLAST v1.9, using IMGT germline references to assign V/J genes and CDR3. Reads were filtered out if the reads had weak V/J assignments (E-value above 1e-6), no CDR3, stop codons, out-of-frame junctions, or ambiguous translated residues. A V3J clonotype was defined by an identical inferred V gene, J gene, and CDR3 amino acid sequence. Percentage overlap between repertoires was calculated by dividing the number of shared unique clonotypes by the size of the smaller repertoire. Three approaches were used to assess repertoire richness: RTK rarefaction, the Chao1 estimator, and Recon v2.1 estimates of unobserved clonotypes. OLGA was used to compute generation probabilities for all TCRbeta clonotypes that the gDNA method yielded from a few donors. TCRdb limited this immuneACCESS table to in-frame rearrangements with V and J called. A share of clones is missing; checked studies link under half to unresolved V genes, and the rest is unexplained. The DNA gave D and trimming, while V, J and clone size come from that table. In this sample the table shows millions of clones, about 95% of which occur a single time. The top ten constitute about 1.1% of the sample.

The clonotype was recovered from a man aged 18 to 29 in good health. The rearranged chain carries TRBV30 and TRBJ1-2; no D gene call is confident. Sequenced sample: naive CD8+ T cells sorted from blood. The label giving this sample's cell subset or site can be read as: CD45RA+CCR7+. The DNA is as follows: TGTGCCTGGAACTATCCGGAAATTGGGCTTAATGGCTACACCTTC. It is translated as CAWNYPEIGLNGYTF.